Listed below are T cell receptor beta chains from one sample, sequenced in a study of beta chain features in type 1 diabetes. Some clones are missing from TCRdb's copy, which holds only in-frame ones; the method was immunoSEQ multiplex PCR. This table holds about 230,000 clones, 16% found once. Sequences were obtained from naive CD4+ T cells from blood. These receptors originate from a man aged 25 to 40 with type 1 diabetes. The CDR3 runs from the conserved cysteine through the conserved F or W. A D gene is named only where the DNA matches it firmly. Where a row states a size, it is once, few, many or the class of an expanded clone; other rows omit it.

>TRBV29-1|.|TRBJ1-1|TRBD1
TGCAGCGTACAGGGGATGAACACTGAAGCTTTCTTT
CSVQGMNTEAFF
>TRBV28|.|TRBJ2-1|TRBD2
TGTGCCAGTACCTTACGAGCTAGCGGGAGAAATGAGCAGTTCTTC
CASTLRASGRNEQFF
>TRBV28|.|TRBJ2-4|.
TGTGCCAGCAGTTCCGGTCTAGCCAAAAACATTCAGTACTTC
CASSSGLAKNIQYF
>TRBV20-1|.|TRBJ1-5|.
TGCAGTGCCCGTTGGCGTGGCACTCAGCATTTT
CSARWRGTQHF
>TRBV28|few|TRBJ1-4|.
TGTGCCAGCAGTTTAGGCCAAGAAAGAAAACTGTTTTTT
CASSLGQERKLFF
>TRBV9|few|TRBJ1-2|TRBD1
TGTGCCAGCAGCGTTCAACCTTCACAGGGGGCACATATGTATGGCTACACCTTC
CASSVQPSQGAHMYGYTF
>TRBV5-1|few|TRBJ2-5|.
TGCGCCAGCAGCTTGGCCGGGACACGGAAAGGAGAGACCCAGTACTTC
CASSLAGTRKGETQYF
>TRBV7-9|.|TRBJ2-2|.
TGTGCCAGCAGCCCCCGGAACACCGGGGAGCTGTTTTTT
CASSPRNTGELFF
>TRBV29-1|.|TRBJ2-3|TRBD2
TGCAGCGTTGATGGTCTAGCGGGAATATCAGATACGCAGTATTTT
CSVDGLAGISDTQYF
>TRBV29-1|few|TRBJ2-7|TRBD1
TGCAGCGTCAGCCCCGGGACAGGGGGTTTCAACGAGCAGTACTTC
CSVSPGTGGFNEQYF
>TRBV27|.|TRBJ1-2|TRBD1
TGTGCCAGCAGTCCAGAGACAGGGCCCTTCACCTTC
CASSPETGPFTF
>TRBV29-1|few|TRBJ1-1|TRBD1
TGCAGCGTCGCACTAGAACTCAGGGGGACTGAAGCTTTCTTT
CSVALELRGTEAFF
>TRBV30|few|TRBJ2-5|.
TGTGCCTGGAGTGTATTCGAGACCCAGTACTTC
CAWSVFETQYF
>TRBV4-1|few|TRBJ1-2|.
TGCGCCAGCAGCCTCGGGACGGGCTATGGCTACACCTTC
CASSLGTGYGYTF
>TRBV29-1|few|TRBJ1-2|TRBD1
TGCAGCGTTCCAATTACCCCGTTTAGGGGGCAAGGAAACTATGGCTACACCTTC
CSVPITPFRGQGNYGYTF